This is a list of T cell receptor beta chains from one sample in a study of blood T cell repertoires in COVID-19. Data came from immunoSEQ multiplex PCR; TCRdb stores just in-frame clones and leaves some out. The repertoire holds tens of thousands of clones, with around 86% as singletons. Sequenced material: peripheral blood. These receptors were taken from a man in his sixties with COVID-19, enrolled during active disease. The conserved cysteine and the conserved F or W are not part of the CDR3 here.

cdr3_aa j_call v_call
ASSLSLYEQY TRBJ2-7 TRBV11-2
ATLAGAKNIQY TRBJ2-4 TRBV10-2
ASSQLTGLSTDTQY TRBJ2-3 TRBV14
ASSFSSTDTQY TRBJ2-3 TRBV11-2
ASSDIPGQPQH TRBJ1-5 TRBV2
AWNRDSAFGGNTIY TRBJ1-3 TRBV30
SVLSATNEKLF TRBJ1-4 TRBV29-1
ASSLGGHAKETQY TRBJ2-5 TRBV5-1
ASSISGHVYEQY TRBJ2-7 TRBV19
ATSFRASGHYNEQF TRBJ2-1 TRBV24-1
SVPLQGDETEAF TRBJ1-1 TRBV29-1
ASSGGATSYEQY TRBJ2-7 TRBV5-1
ASSAGQGGYGYT TRBJ1-2 TRBV19
ASSFNGGRNSPLH TRBJ1-6 TRBV28
ASSLSGSGETQY TRBJ2-5 TRBV6-5
ASSGPNKHYT TRBJ1-2 TRBV12-3/TRBV12-4
AWTEDTEAF TRBJ1-1 TRBV30
ASSLGQGSYGYT TRBJ1-2 TRBV5-1
ATSDPTGDPLDTQY TRBJ2-3 TRBV24-1
ATRQGEYNEQF TRBJ2-1 TRBV24-1
ASSEGTGWAKNIQY TRBJ2-4 TRBV9
ASSIRTGRTEAF TRBJ1-1 TRBV19
ASSFSPGGADYGYT TRBJ1-2 TRBV5-6
ASSLYGSDTQY TRBJ2-3 TRBV5-8
ASSLDTNGRRSEKLF TRBJ1-4 TRBV11-3
ASRLAGDEQF TRBJ2-1 TRBV5-1
ATVFDRGGTDTQY TRBJ2-3 TRBV6-5
AWSALAGVSTDTQY TRBJ2-3 TRBV30
ASTGGREFSDTQY TRBJ2-3 TRBV28
ASSLGQVDGYT TRBJ1-2 TRBV5-1
ASSQEGGSGLDLEEQY TRBJ2-7 TRBV4-1
ASSPGITGNTIY TRBJ1-3 TRBV5-1
ASILGEGEAF TRBJ1-1 TRBV19
SASYSGRYYEQY TRBJ2-7 TRBV20-1
ASSLYTGGRSYEQY TRBJ2-7 TRBV28
ASSPASYADYGYT TRBJ1-2 TRBV11-2
AWSADRGQDQPQH TRBJ1-5 TRBV30
ASSYGLLAYNEQF TRBJ2-1 TRBV7-6
ASSAGGLRFGNQPQH TRBJ1-5 TRBV19
SVASLLAVSTDTQY TRBJ2-3 TRBV29-1
ASSQEDYQPQH TRBJ1-5 TRBV18
ASSLKGLADSYEQY TRBJ2-7 TRBV27
ASSLGDRNNSPLH TRBJ1-6 TRBV5-1
ASSPTGGHWGYT TRBJ1-2 TRBV14
ASSDWTVNTGELF TRBJ2-2 TRBV25-1
ASSPISGRAHNEQF TRBJ2-1 TRBV7-7
ASSRGGAHNEQF TRBJ2-1 TRBV28
ASAGAGVSSYNEQF TRBJ2-1 TRBV7-2
ASSEARVDTGELF TRBJ2-2 TRBV25-1
ASSRQGVREKLF TRBJ1-4 TRBV2
ASSPGPNTGELF TRBJ2-2 TRBV18
ASSQDPGNDEQY TRBJ2-7 TRBV3-1/TRBV3-2
ASSRQGAFYGYT TRBJ1-2 TRBV28
ASSPLGGASGANVLT TRBJ2-6 TRBV27
ANSFGRATNYGYT TRBJ1-2 TRBV28